The 10 T cell receptor beta chains given below trace back to one sample, sequenced in a study of blood T cells in healthy people across ages. Using a J-beta primer mix together with a sample-barcoded 5' primer, a second PCR was run for roughly 7 to 12 cycles. Via MiXCR, TCRdb re-called the 5' RACE reads, giving one row per CDR3 protein. Of approximately 800,000 distinct CDR3 sequences listed, approximately 59% were seen once; the top ten hold roughly a quarter. The sample taken for sequencing was blood. The receptors derive from a man aged 25 to 40 in good health.

The sample holds a few counts of this clonotype. The V call is TRBV20-1, the J call TRBJ1-2; 11 bases map to TRBD1. CDR1 is DFQATT and CDR2 is SNEGSKA in the germline V gene (reference sequence). The ends lost 6 bases at V and 3 bases at J; junction bases unmatched: 6. This CDR3 has 14 residues. The CDR3: CSAHPGQGDYGYTF. The CDR3 DNA reads TGCAGTGCACATCCGGGACAGGGGGACTATGGCTACACCTTC.

The CDR3 nucleotides read TGTGCCAGCAGTGTTCGACAGGGGAACACTGAAGCTTTCTTT. This gives the protein CASSVRQGNTEAFF. This chain joins TRBV6-6 and TRBJ1-1; 7 bases line up with TRBD1. V lost 5 bases to trimming and J lost 1 base; unmatched junction nucleotides: 4. CDR3 length equals 14 residues. CDR1 and CDR2 (germline): MNHNY, SVGAGI (reference sequence).

J is TRBJ2-4 and V is TRBV28, with D possibly being TRBD1 (6 bases). The J call may be mistaken, given a closer DNA end match to TRBJ2-7. Germline CDR1 MDHEN, CDR2 SYDVKM. The CDR3 spans 13 residues. CDR3 protein: CASISRGGHEQYF. DNA for the CDR3: TGTGCCAGCATATCCAGGGGCGGCCACGAGCAGTACTTC.

This clonotype has a handful of counts. The chain joins TRBV20-1 to TRBJ1-2; D is ambiguous. This CDR3 is built from 14 residues. V was trimmed by 0 bases and J by 0 bases, leaving 8 bases between them. Germline V lookup: CDR1 DFQATT, CDR2 SNEGSKA (reference sequence). The CDR3 bases are TGCAGTGCTAGAGATGGTGAAGCTAACTATGGCTACACCTTC. As protein: CSARDGEANYGYTF.

This chain uses TRBV7-8 with TRBJ2-1, with D possibly being TRBD2 (5 bases). CDR3 size: 18 residues. Germline CDR1 reads SGHVS; CDR2 reads FQNEAQ. Trimming shortened V by 1 base and J by 0 bases, and 16 bases separated the two germline ends. CDR3 nucleotide sequence: TGTGCCAGCAGCTTAGTATACCCAGCGGCTAGCTCCTACAATGAGCAGTTCTTC. It yields the protein CASSLVYPAASSYNEQFF.

As for this clonotype: A much larger clone differs from this one at a single base, so this may be a read error. V usage is TRBV7-3 and J usage is TRBJ2-3, with TRBD2 matching 7 bases. From germline, CDR1 is SGHTA and CDR2 FQGTGA. The CDR3 runs to 14 residues. V gave up 5 bases and J gave up 6 bases; unmatched junction bases: 8. The CDR3 here is CASSLVGSGDTQYF. The CDR3 coding sequence is TGTGCCAGCAGCCTCGTGGGTAGCGGGGATACGCAGTATTTT.

A few counts support this clonotype. This chain connects TRBV3-1 to TRBJ2-4; 8 bases line up with TRBD2. The DNA end lines up better with TRBJ2-7; the J call may be wrong. The germline V gene has CDR1 LGHDT and CDR2 YNNKEL (reference sequence). This CDR3 comprises 15 residues. The CDR3: CASSRGPSGSYEQYF. The CDR3 coding sequence is TGTGCCAGCAGCCGAGGGCCTAGCGGGTCCTACGAGCAGTACTTC.

The rearrangement joins TRBV6-6 to TRBJ2-3; 9 bases agree with TRBD1. Germline-derived CDR1 and CDR2 are MNHNY and SVGAGI (reference sequence). The CDR3 is 17 amino acids. V was pared by 0 bases and J by 4 bases, with 8 bases of the junction left unmatched. The CDR3 loop reads CASSYSFGTGNPDTQYF. The CDR3 nucleotides read TGTGCCAGCAGTTACTCGTTTGGGACAGGGAACCCAGATACGCAGTATTTT.

The J gene is TRBJ2-1, the V gene TRBV2; the D gene is possibly TRBD1 (5 bases). This CDR3 spans 15 amino acids. The V end was cut by 6 bases, the J end by 8 bases, with 20 bases between. CDR1 is SNHLY and CDR2 is FYNNEI in the germline V gene. Here the CDR3 reads CASSLTGQQWDEQFF. The CDR3 nucleotides are TGTGCCAGCAGCCTCACCGGACAACAATGGGATGAGCAGTTCTTC.

V usage is TRBV4-2 and J usage is TRBJ1-4; the D is unclear. The CDR3 runs to 15 residues. Trimming pared 0 bases from V and 8 bases from J, leaving 13 bases between. Looked up from germline, CDR1 is LGHNA and CDR2 is YNFKEQ. CDR3 bases: TGTGCCAGCAGCCAAGATGGGGTAGAGGTCGAAAAACTGTTTTTT. As protein: CASSQDGVEVEKLFF.